This TCR beta chain is from a study of shared T cell receptors in the human thymus. There are 15 residues in the CDR3. Germline V gene sequence: CDR1 LNHDA, CDR2 SQIVND (reference sequence). Trimming removed 7 bases from V and 0 bases from J; junction bases left unmatched: 5. Sequenced by immunoSEQ multiplex PCR; TCRdb stores in-frame clones only, minus some. The data hold about 730,000 clones, with 75% to 90% observed a single time. These same data were also listed under a study on human thymus T cells. That study reports: Resections were taken during corrective heart surgery, and the thymus tissue came from these.

The sample was thymocytes. This receptor was obtained from a girl younger than two with a congenital heart defect. The chain links TRBV19 to TRBJ2-3; 9 positions match TRBD1. The CDR3 DNA is TGTGCCAGTAACCGGGGACAGGGCAGCACAGATACGCAGTATTTT. Amino acids: CASNRGQGSTDTQYF.